One and the same sample provided the 19 T cell receptor beta chains below, sequenced in a study of cytotoxic CD8 clonotypes in ibrutinib-treated CLL (dated by TCRdb to the early 2020s). The library was built by means of the immunoSEQ multiplex PCR assay. Entries here come from immuneACCESS through TCRdb and include only in-frame sequences with V and J called. Some clones fail to appear in such tables; in the studies checked, an unresolved V gene covers under half of the shortfall, and the cause of the remainder is unknown. For this sample there are about 25,000 clones; over 75% appear just once. The ten most abundant clones make up over 6.5% of the sample. The meaning of the sample's time point label: approximately 25 months on ibrutinib. The source material was PBMCs, sampled after 24 months of ibrutinib treatment. These receptors came from a human donor with chronic lymphocytic leukemia.

This clone has a handful of counts. This chain connects TRBV10-1 to TRBJ1-1; perhaps TRBD1 as D (5 bases). Trimming left V 6 bases short and J 1 base short, with 9 bases between. Germline lookup yields CDR1 WNHNN and CDR2 SYGVQD (reference sequence). The CDR3 covers 13 residues. The CDR3 DNA sequence: TGCGCCAGCAGGAAGGACAAGAACACTGAAGCTTTCTTT. Translation gives CASRKDKNTEAFF.

This clone was detected only once. The chain is built from TRBV5-4 and TRBJ2-1; no firm D call. V lost 4 bases and J 1 base, leaving 12 bases between the germline ends. The CDR3 is 15 amino acids. CDR1 is SGHNT, CDR2 YYREEE, per germline (reference sequence). The CDR3: CASSPDRSSYNEQFF. DNA of the CDR3: TGTGCCAGCAGCCCTGACCGTTCATCCTACAATGAGCAGTTCTTC.

This chain connects TRBV2 to TRBJ2-7, with D unresolved. V was trimmed by 3 bases and J by 3 bases, leaving 3 bases between them. The CDR3 is 11 residues long. From germline, CDR1 is SNHLY and CDR2 FYNNEI. CDR3 coding DNA: TGTGCCAGCAGTGACCACTACGAGCAGTACTTC. This translates into CASSDHYEQYF. Drawing the rest from reference TRBV2 and TRBJ2-7, the complete variable domain is EPEVTQTPSHQVTQMGQEVILRCVPISNHLYFYWYRQILGQKVEFLVSFYNNEISEKSEIFDDQFSVERPDGSNFTLKIRSTKLEDSAMYFCASSDHYEQYFGPGTRLTVT.

The chain joins TRBV19 to TRBJ1-2, with D possibly matching TRBD1 (5 bases). The CDR3 totals 15 residues. With 2 bases removed from V and 1 base from J, the gap between germline ends came to 11 bases. From germline, CDR1 is LNHDA and CDR2 SQIVND (reference sequence). CDR3 nucleotide sequence: TGTGCCAGTAGTATATCCGCAGGGTATAACTATGGCTACACCTTC. This codes for CASSISAGYNYGYTF. Full variable domain (rest looked up from reference TRBV19 and TRBJ1-2): DGGITQSPKYLFRKEGQNVTLSCEQNLNHDAMYWYRQDPGQGLRLIYYSQIVNDFQKGDIAEGYSVSREKKESFPLTVTSAQKNPTAFYLCASSISAGYNYGYTFGSGTRLTVV.

This chain links TRBV5-1 with TRBJ2-4; TRBD1 agrees at 9 bases. Germline CDR1 is SGHRS and CDR2 is YFSETQ. The CDR3 contains 19 residues. Trimming cost V 4 bases and J 0 bases; bases outside gene matches: 14. CDR3 DNA sequence: TGCGCCAGCAGCGAAGGACAGGGGTTTGGATTGCTAGCCAAAAACATTCAGTACTTC. Translating it yields CASSEGQGFGLLAKNIQYF.

The rearrangement joins TRBV11-3 to TRBJ2-1, with 7 positions matching TRBD2. The CDR3 has 15 residues. Germline lookup yields CDR1 SGHNT and CDR2 YENEEA. J was trimmed by 4 bases and V by 4 bases; bases with no gene match: 7. In DNA, the CDR3 is TGTGCCAGCAGCTCTTCGGGGGGTCCGTACAATGAGCAGTTCTTC. This sequence encodes CASSSSGGPYNEQFF.

V and J are TRBV7-8 and TRBJ2-2; no clear D. Trimming stripped 5 bases from V and 2 bases from J, with 6 bases between. The V gene's germline CDR1 is SGHVS and CDR2 FQNEAQ. The CDR3 runs 13 residues. The CDR3, as DNA: TGTGCCAGCAGCCCCACCAACACCGGGGAGCTGTTTTTT. Amino acid sequence: CASSPTNTGELFF.

This clone was seen once. The chain joins TRBV6-5 to TRBJ2-5, with D perhaps assigned TRBD1 or TRBD2 (5 bases each). V lost 8 bases and J lost 0, with 10 bases in between. Germline CDR1 is MNHEY and CDR2 is SVGAGI. The CDR3 has 13 residues. The CDR3 DNA is TGTGCCAGCCGGGGCCTATACCAAGAGACCCAGTACTTC. Translating it yields CASRGLYQETQYF.

This chain links TRBV5-1 with TRBJ1-3; D remains unclear. Per germline, CDR1 SGHRS and CDR2 YFSETQ. CDR3 length: 18 residues. Between the trimmed V and J ends, which lost 1 base and 0 bases, there was a span of 17 bases. The CDR3 DNA follows: TGCGCCAGCAGCTTGTTGCTAAGGGAGCTGAGCTCTGGAAACACCATATATTTT. Its translation: CASSLLLRELSSGNTIYF.

This clone was seen a handful of times. This sequence joins TRBV2 and TRBJ2-2; 7 positions agree with TRBD1. Trimming cost V 3 bases and J 1 base; bases outside gene matches: 2. Germline-derived CDR1 and CDR2 are SNHLY and FYNNEI. This CDR3 is 15 amino acids long. The CDR3 bases are TGTGCCAGCAGTGAGACAGGGATGAACACCGGGGAGCTGTTTTTT. Protein sequence: CASSETGMNTGELFF.

The rearrangement joins TRBV18 to TRBJ2-1; D ambiguous. CDR1 and CDR2 (germline): KGHSH, LQKENI. This CDR3 has 12 residues. V shed 4 bases and J shed 6 bases, with 7 bases lying between them. The CDR3 DNA reads as TGTGCCAGCTCACTACAAACCAATGAGCAGTTCTTC. Translated, it gives CASSLQTNEQFF.

The chain is built from TRBV19 and TRBJ2-7; D gene ambiguous. Germline values: CDR1 LNHDA, CDR2 SQIVND (reference sequence). V lost 2 bases, J lost 3 bases, and 11 bases lay in between. The CDR3 runs 14 residues. This CDR3 reads CASSIFGMGYEQYF. In nucleotides, the CDR3 is TGTGCCAGTAGTATATTTGGGATGGGCTACGAGCAGTACTTC.

The chain uses TRBV5-1 and TRBJ2-5; TRBD2 is a possible D gene (5 bases). V was clipped by 0 bases and J by 1 base, with 10 bases between them. CDR1 SGHRS and CDR2 YFSETQ come from the germline V gene. The CDR3 is 15 residues long. In nucleotides, the CDR3 is TGCGCCAGCAGCTTGGCTCCGGGATTCCAAGAGACCCAGTACTTC. As protein: CASSLAPGFQETQYF.

The gene calls are TRBV29-1 and TRBJ2-1, with TRBD2 identical over 8 bases. This CDR3 is 14 amino acids long. V lost 3 bases and J lost 2; bases outside the gene matches: 3. From germline, CDR1 is SQVTM and CDR2 ANQGSEA. The CDR3: CSVDGGAPYNEQFF. CDR3 DNA sequence: TGCAGCGTTGACGGGGGGGCCCCCTACAATGAGCAGTTCTTC.

This clone was picked up a small number of times. The V call is TRBV7-6, the J call TRBJ2-7; possibly TRBD1 for D (6 bases). The CDR3 is 14 residues long. Germline values: CDR1 SGHVS, CDR2 FNYEAQ. V shed 5 bases and J shed 6 bases, with 17 bases lying between them. DNA of the CDR3: TGTGCCAGCAGCCGGGACACAACAATGGGCGAGCAGTACTTC. Its translation is CASSRDTTMGEQYF.

CDR3 coding DNA: TGTGCCAGCAGCTTAGATAAAGGGTCCTACAATGAGCAGTTCTTC. Its protein is CASSLDKGSYNEQFF. This chain uses TRBV13 with TRBJ2-1, with D uncertain. Trimming took 1 base from V and 1 from J, leaving 8 bases between them. Germline V gene data show CDR1 as PRHDT and CDR2 as FYEKMQ (reference sequence). The CDR3 covers 15 residues.

This sequence joins TRBV2 and TRBJ2-7; 7 bases are shared with TRBD2. The V segment lost 3 bases and the J segment 6 bases; nucleotides outside the gene matches: 8. This CDR3 is built from 14 residues. Germline lookup yields CDR1 SNHLY and CDR2 FYNNEI. The CDR3 sequence: CASSEGLSPGEQYF. The CDR3 DNA is TGTGCCAGCAGTGAGGGACTATCCCCCGGCGAGCAGTACTTC.

This clone was detected once. The V call is TRBV9, the J call TRBJ2-1, with 7 bases fitting TRBD2. The V gene's germline CDR1 is SGDLS and CDR2 YYNGEE. The V and J ends lost 3 bases and 0 bases, in that order; junction bases with no gene match: 15. The CDR3 sequence is 19 residues long. The CDR3 loop reads CASSARSAGVKSSYNEQFF. CDR3 coding DNA: TGTGCCAGCAGCGCCAGGTCGGCGGGGGTCAAAAGCTCCTACAATGAGCAGTTCTTC.

The chain uses TRBV4-1 and TRBJ2-2, with 13 bases identical to TRBD2. CDR3 length: 19 amino acids. The V and J ends lost 2 bases and 0 bases, in that order; junction bases with no gene match: 6. Germline V gene lookup returns CDR1 MGHRA and CDR2 YSYEKL. This CDR3 is CASSQPRLAGGANTGELFF. CDR3 DNA sequence: TGCGCCAGCAGCCAACCGAGACTAGCGGGGGGCGCGAACACCGGGGAGCTGTTTTTT.